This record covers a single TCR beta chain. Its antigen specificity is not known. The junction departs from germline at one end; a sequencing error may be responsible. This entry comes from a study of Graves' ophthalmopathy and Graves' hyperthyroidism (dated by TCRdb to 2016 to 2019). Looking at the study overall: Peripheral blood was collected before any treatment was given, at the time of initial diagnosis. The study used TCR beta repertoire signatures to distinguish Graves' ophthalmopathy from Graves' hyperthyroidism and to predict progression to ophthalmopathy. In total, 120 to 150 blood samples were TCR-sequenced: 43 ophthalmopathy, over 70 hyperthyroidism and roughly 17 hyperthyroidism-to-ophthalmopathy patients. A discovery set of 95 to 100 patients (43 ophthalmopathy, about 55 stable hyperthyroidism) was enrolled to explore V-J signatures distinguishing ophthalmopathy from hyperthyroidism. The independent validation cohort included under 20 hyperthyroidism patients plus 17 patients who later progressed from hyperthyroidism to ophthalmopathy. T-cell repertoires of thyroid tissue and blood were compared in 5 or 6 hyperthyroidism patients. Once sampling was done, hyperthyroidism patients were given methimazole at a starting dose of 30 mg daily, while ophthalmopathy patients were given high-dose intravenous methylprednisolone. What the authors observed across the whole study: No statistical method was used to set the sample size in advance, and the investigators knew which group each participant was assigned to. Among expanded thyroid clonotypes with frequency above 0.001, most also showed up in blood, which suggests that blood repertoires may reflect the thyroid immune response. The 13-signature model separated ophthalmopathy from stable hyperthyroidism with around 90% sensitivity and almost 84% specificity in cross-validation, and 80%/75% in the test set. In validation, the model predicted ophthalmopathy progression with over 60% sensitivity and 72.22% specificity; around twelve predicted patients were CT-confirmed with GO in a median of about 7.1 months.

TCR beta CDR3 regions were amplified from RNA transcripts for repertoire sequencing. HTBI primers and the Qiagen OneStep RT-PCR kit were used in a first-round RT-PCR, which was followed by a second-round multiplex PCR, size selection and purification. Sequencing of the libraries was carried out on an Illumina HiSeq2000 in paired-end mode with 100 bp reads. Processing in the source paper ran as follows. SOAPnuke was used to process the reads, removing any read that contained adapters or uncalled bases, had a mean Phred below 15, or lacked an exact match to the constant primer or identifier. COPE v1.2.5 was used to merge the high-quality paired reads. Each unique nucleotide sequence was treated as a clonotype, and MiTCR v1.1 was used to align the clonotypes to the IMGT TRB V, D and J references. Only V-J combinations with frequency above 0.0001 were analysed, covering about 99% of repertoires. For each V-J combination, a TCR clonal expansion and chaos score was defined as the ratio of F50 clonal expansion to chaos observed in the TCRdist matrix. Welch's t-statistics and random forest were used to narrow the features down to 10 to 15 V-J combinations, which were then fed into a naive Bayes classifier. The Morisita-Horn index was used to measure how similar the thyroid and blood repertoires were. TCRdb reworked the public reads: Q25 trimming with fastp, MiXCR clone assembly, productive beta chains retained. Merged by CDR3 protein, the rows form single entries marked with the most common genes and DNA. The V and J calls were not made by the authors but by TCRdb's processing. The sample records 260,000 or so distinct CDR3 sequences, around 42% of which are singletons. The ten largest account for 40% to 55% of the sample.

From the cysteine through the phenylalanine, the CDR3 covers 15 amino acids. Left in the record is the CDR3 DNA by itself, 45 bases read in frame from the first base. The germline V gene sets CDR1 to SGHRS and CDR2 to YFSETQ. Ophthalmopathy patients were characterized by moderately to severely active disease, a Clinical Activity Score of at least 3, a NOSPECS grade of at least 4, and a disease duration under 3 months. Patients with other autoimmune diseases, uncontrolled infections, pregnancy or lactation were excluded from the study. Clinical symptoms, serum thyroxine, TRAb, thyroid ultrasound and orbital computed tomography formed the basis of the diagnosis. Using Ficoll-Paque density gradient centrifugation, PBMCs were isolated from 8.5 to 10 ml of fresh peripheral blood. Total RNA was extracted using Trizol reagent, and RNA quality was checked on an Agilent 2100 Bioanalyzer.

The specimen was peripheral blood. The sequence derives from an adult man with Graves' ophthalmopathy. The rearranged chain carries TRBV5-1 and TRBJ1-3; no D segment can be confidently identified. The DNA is TGCGCCGGCAGCCCAGACTTGAGCTCTGGAAACACCATATATTTT. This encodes CAGSPDLSSGNTIYF.